These 24 T cell receptor beta chains originate from one sample sequenced in a study of blood T cells in healthy people across ages. PCR was performed a second time for about 6 to 12 cycles using a sample-barcoded 5' primer and a J-beta primer mix. Via MiXCR, TCRdb re-called the 5' RACE reads, giving one row per CDR3 protein. The sample records some 290,000 distinct CDR3 sequences, roughly a quarter being singletons. Sequenced material: blood. The receptor source for this set is a woman in her seventies in good health.

This clonotype was picked up many times. The germline gene is not matched at one end of the junction; a read error may be the cause. V usage is TRBV5-1 and J usage is TRBJ2-3; perhaps TRBD2 as D (5 bases). The CDR3 is made up of 14 amino acids. Germline-derived CDR1 and CDR2 are SGHRS and YFSETQ. The CDR3 DNA reads as TGTGCCAGCAGTTTGGAGCGGAGCACAGATACGCAGTATTTT. Its translation is CASSLERSTDTQYF.

This clonotype was counted only a few times. This chain joins TRBV7-9 and TRBJ1-2; D unclear. Germline V gives CDR1 SEHNR, CDR2 FQNEAQ (reference sequence). V gave up 4 bases and J gave up 4 bases, with 16 bases separating them. The CDR3 totals 15 residues. The CDR3 protein is CASSSTGSYRYGYTF. The CDR3 region has the DNA TGTGCCAGCAGCTCGACGGGCAGTTACCGCTATGGCTACACCTTC.

There are a few counts of this clonotype. The rearrangement uses TRBV6-5 and TRBJ2-7; 7 bases map to TRBD1. Per the germline V gene, CDR1 is MNHEY and CDR2 is SVGAGI. The CDR3 runs 14 residues. The V and J ends lost 6 bases and 0 bases, in that order; junction bases with no gene match: 5. The CDR3: CASSAGGSSYEQYF. DNA of the CDR3: TGTGCCAGCAGCGCAGGGGGAAGCTCCTACGAGCAGTACTTC.

This clonotype was counted many times. This chain links TRBV24-1 with TRBJ2-1, with D tentatively TRBD2 (5 bases). V lost 5 bases to trimming and J lost 5 bases, with 18 bases between them. The CDR3 has 16 residues. Germline-derived CDR1 and CDR2 are KGHDR and SFDVKD. CDR3 sequence: CATSAAPVRLNNEQFF. DNA for the CDR3: TGTGCCACCAGTGCCGCCCCGGTGAGACTAAACAATGAGCAGTTCTTC.

This clonotype was observed a handful of times. At one end the junction does not follow the germline gene, possibly because of a read error. The rearrangement joins TRBV7-2 to TRBJ2-3, with 8 positions matching TRBD1. The germline CDR1 and CDR2 sequences are SGHTA and FQGNSA. CDR3 length: 16 residues. This CDR3 is CASSRGQGPHTGTQYF. CDR3 nucleotides: TGTGCCAGCAGCCGAGGACAGGGACCCCACACAGGTACGCAGTATTTT.

This clonotype was picked up a small number of times. The chain uses TRBV7-9 and TRBJ1-2; no clear D. Trimming took 3 bases from V and 0 from J, leaving 8 bases between them. This CDR3 is built from 14 residues. Germline CDR1 is SEHNR and CDR2 is FQNEAQ (reference sequence). The CDR3 here is CASSFRETNYGYTF. The CDR3 DNA follows: TGTGCCAGCAGCTTCCGGGAGACTAACTATGGCTACACCTTC. The whole variable domain, filled in from reference TRBV7-9 and TRBJ1-2, reads DTGVSQNPRHKITKRGQNVTFRCDPISEHNRLYWYRQTLGQGPEFLTYFQNEAQLEKSRLLSDRFSAERPKGSFSTLEIQRTEQGDSAMYLCASSFRETNYGYTFGSGTRLTVV.

This clonotype was found a few times. The chain links TRBV9 to TRBJ2-5, with TRBD1 matching over 9 bases. The CDR3 length is 13 residues. CDR1 is SGDLS and CDR2 is YYNGEE in the germline V gene. The V gene end was trimmed by 2 bases and the J gene end by 11 bases; junction bases not matched to a gene: 7. The CDR3 is CASSVKTGGRQYF. In DNA form, the CDR3 reads TGTGCCAGCAGCGTGAAGACAGGGGGAAGACAGTACTTC.

V is TRBV28 and J is TRBJ2-1; TRBD1 matches at 7 bases. From germline, CDR1 is MDHEN and CDR2 SYDVKM. V shed 5 bases, J shed 7 bases, and the junction held 8 bases outside the gene matches. The CDR3 is 14 amino acids. The CDR3 coding sequence is TGTGCCAGCAGTCCCCTGGACAGGAGAAATGAGCAGTTCTTC. Its translation is CASSPLDRRNEQFF.

This clonotype was detected ten times or more. The chain has TRBV24-1 and TRBJ1-2, with unresolved D. Per the germline V gene, CDR1 is KGHDR and CDR2 is SFDVKD. V lost 3 bases and J 5 bases, leaving 6 bases between the germline ends. The CDR3 has 12 residues. Written as DNA, the CDR3 is TGTGCCACCAGTGATGAAGATTATGGCTACACCTTC. Encoded protein: CATSDEDYGYTF.

The sample holds a few counts of this clonotype. This chain connects TRBV7-2 to TRBJ2-6; no clear D. This CDR3 is 14 amino acids long. The germline V and J ends were trimmed by 11 bases and 1 base, with 12 bases remaining between them. Germline CDR1 SGHTA, CDR2 FQGNSA. The CDR3 sequence is CADHPGSGANVLTF. The CDR3 DNA is TGTGCCGATCACCCAGGTTCTGGGGCCAACGTCCTGACTTTC.

The rearrangement links TRBV20-1 to TRBJ2-3; the D is unclear. This CDR3 spans 15 amino acids. Looked up from germline, CDR1 is DFQATT and CDR2 is SNEGSKA (reference sequence). V lost 0 bases and J 0 bases, leaving 10 bases between the germline ends. CDR3 sequence (DNA): TGCAGTGCTAGAGATCCGGAGCCGAGCACAGATACGCAGTATTTT. It is translated as CSARDPEPSTDTQYF.

The gene calls are TRBV7-2 and TRBJ2-7, with no clear D. Germline V CDR1 and CDR2: SGHTA, FQGNSA. Trimming shortened V by 5 bases and J by 7 bases, and 18 bases separated the two germline ends. This CDR3 is 14 amino acids long. The CDR3 DNA sequence: TGTGCCAGCAGCCGACGGGTGGGATCCGGGGAGCAGTACTTC. Translating it yields CASSRRVGSGEQYF.

The CDR3 is CATSGGTGLADREQFF. In DNA form, the CDR3 reads TGTGCCACCAGCGGGGGGACGGGACTAGCGGACAGAGAGCAGTTCTTC. This rearrangement joins TRBV24-1 to TRBJ2-1; 11 nucleotides agree with TRBD2. J gave up 10 bases and V 7 bases, and 14 bases lay outside the gene matches. Germline CDR1 reads KGHDR; CDR2 reads SFDVKD. The length of the CDR3 is 16 residues.

The CDR3 DNA reads as TGCGCCAGCAGCGGAGACAGGACGAATTCACCCCTCCACTTT. Translated, it gives CASSGDRTNSPLHF. The V call is TRBV5-1, the J call TRBJ1-6; possibly TRBD1 for D (6 bases). This CDR3 has 14 amino acids. The V gene lost 4 bases and the J gene lost 7 bases, with 12 bases spanning the gap. The germline CDR1 and CDR2 sequences are SGHRS and YFSETQ.

This clonotype was detected a few times. The chain is built from TRBV3-1 and TRBJ1-5; a weak D match, TRBD1 (5 bases). V lost 0 bases and J lost 7, with 7 bases in between. The CDR3 has 13 amino acids. CDR1 is LGHDT, CDR2 YNNKEL, per germline (reference sequence). The CDR3 bases are TGTGCCAGCAGCCAAGACAGGGTGCAGCCCCAGCATTTT. The encoded protein is CASSQDRVQPQHF.

This clonotype was seen a few times. V and J are TRBV6-2 or TRBV6-3 and TRBJ2-7; no clear D gene. Trimming shortened V by 6 bases and J by 7 bases, and 19 bases separated the two germline ends. The germline gives CDR1 MNHEY, CDR2 SVGEGT. The CDR3 spans 14 residues. The CDR3 DNA reads as TGTGCCAGCAGCCTATCTACCCGAAGCCGGGAGCAGTACTTC. Its translation: CASSLSTRSREQYF.

The chain links TRBV6-2 or TRBV6-3 to TRBJ2-5; 10 bases are a match to TRBD2. The V segment lost 2 bases and the J segment 1 base; nucleotides outside the gene matches: 7. The CDR3 length is 17 residues. Germline assignment: CDR1 MNHEY and CDR2 SVGEGT. CDR3 loop: CASSYLSLAGPQETQYF. In DNA, the CDR3 is TGTGCCAGCAGTTACCTCTCACTAGCGGGACCCCAAGAGACCCAGTACTTC.

This clonotype was picked up a small number of times. The chain links TRBV20-1 to TRBJ2-7; TRBD2 aligns across 9 bases. The junction had 8 bases not matched to a gene; V was cut back by 5 bases and J by 6 bases. The V gene's germline CDR1 is DFQATT and CDR2 SNEGSKA (reference sequence). The CDR3 consists of 13 residues. The CDR3 DNA is TGCAGTGCTCAGGGTGGTAGCGGGGGCGAGCAGTACTTC. It yields the protein CSAQGGSGGEQYF.

This clonotype was recorded a few times. The chain combines TRBV21-1 with TRBJ2-5; no DNA check was done on the table's D call, TRBD2. TRBV21-1 is flagged as a pseudogene. The CDR3 spans 15 residues. The CDR3 sequence: CASRRREGVQETQYF. DNA for the CDR3: TGTGCCAGCAGACGAAGGGAGGGGGTCCAAGAGACCCAGTACTTC.

This clonotype showed up many times. V usage is TRBV29-1 and J usage is TRBJ2-7; 8 positions agree with TRBD2. Germline V CDR1 and CDR2: SQVTM, ANQGSEA. The CDR3 totals 11 residues. The ends lost 7 bases at V and 3 bases at J; junction bases unmatched: 2. CDR3 in amino acids: CSGTSGYEQYF. CDR3 coding DNA: TGCAGCGGTACTAGCGGCTACGAGCAGTACTTC.

V and J are TRBV20-1 and TRBJ2-1, with D tentatively TRBD2 (5 bases). The CDR3 extends over 11 amino acids. Germline V lookup: CDR1 DFQATT, CDR2 SNEGSKA (reference sequence). The CDR3 DNA reads as TGCAGGGGAGACGCCTACAATGAGCAGTTCTTC. This translates into CRGDAYNEQFF.

This clonotype was seen repeatedly, ten times or more. The chain joins TRBV20-1 to TRBJ2-6; the match to TRBD1 covers 8 bases. The V and J ends lost 6 bases and 0 bases, in that order; junction bases with no gene match: 16. Germline V gene sequence: CDR1 DFQATT, CDR2 SNEGSKA (reference sequence). This CDR3 contains 19 residues. The CDR3 protein is CSASQPGQGKSSGANVLTF. The CDR3 DNA follows: TGCAGTGCCTCCCAGCCTGGACAGGGTAAAAGCTCTGGGGCCAACGTCCTGACTTTC.

This chain uses TRBV20-1 with TRBJ2-5; TRBD1 matches at 10 bases. The CDR3 extends over 15 amino acids. Unmatched junction bases numbered 13, after V lost 6 bases and J lost 6 bases. Per germline, CDR1 DFQATT and CDR2 SNEGSKA (reference sequence). The CDR3 sequence: CSALPRTGGAKTQYF. In DNA, the CDR3 is TGCAGTGCCCTTCCACGGACAGGGGGGGCAAAGACCCAGTACTTC.

The V call is TRBV29-1, the J call TRBJ2-7; TRBD1 matches 7 bases. The CDR3 runs to 15 residues. Germline assignment: CDR1 SQVTM and CDR2 ANQGSEA. Germline trimming cut 4 bases from V and 4 bases from J; bases unmatched to any gene: 13. As DNA, the CDR3 is TGCAGCGTTGTAGTCCCGACAGGGAACGGGTACGAGCAGTACTTC. This sequence encodes CSVVVPTGNGYEQYF.